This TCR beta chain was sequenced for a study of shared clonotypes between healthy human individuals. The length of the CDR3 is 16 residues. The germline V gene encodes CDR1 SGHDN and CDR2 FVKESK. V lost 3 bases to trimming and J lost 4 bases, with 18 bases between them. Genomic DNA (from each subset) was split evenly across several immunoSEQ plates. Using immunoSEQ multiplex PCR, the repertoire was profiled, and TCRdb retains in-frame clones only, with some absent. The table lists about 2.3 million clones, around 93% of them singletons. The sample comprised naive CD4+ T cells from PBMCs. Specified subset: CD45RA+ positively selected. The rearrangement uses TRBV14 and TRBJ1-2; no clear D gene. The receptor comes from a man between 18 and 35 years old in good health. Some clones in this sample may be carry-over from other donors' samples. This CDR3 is CASSHAVLKNSYGYTF. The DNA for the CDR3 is TGTGCCAGCAGCCACGCCGTACTGAAAAACTCCTATGGCTACACCTTC.